This T cell receptor beta chain was obtained from a study of blood T cell repertoires in COVID-19. J lost 1 base, V lost 7 bases, and 7 bases had no gene match. Per germline, CDR1 ENHRY and CDR2 SYGVKD. This CDR3 is 15 amino acids long. Sequenced by immunoSEQ multiplex PCR; TCRdb stores in-frame clones only, minus some. The sample shows 300,000 to 450,000 clones, less than 90% of them seen only once. Sequenced sample: PBMCs or T cells enriched from blood (not recorded which). The rearrangement joins TRBV10-3 to TRBJ2-1; 7 positions agree with TRBD2. The TCR was taken from a woman in her twenties or thirties who had recovered from COVID-19. Here the CDR3 DNA reads TGTGCCATCACCGAGACAGCGGGGTCCTACAATGAGCAGTTCTTC. Protein product: CAITETAGSYNEQFF.